By share, the clone carrying this TCR beta chain counts as medium-sized. Its antigen is currently unknown. Using its own MiXCR run on the multiplex PCR reads, TCRdb lists one record per CDR3 protein. The sample holds about 15,000 distinct CDR3 sequences; around 55% are singletons and the top ten take 30%. This CDR3 is 14 amino acids long. Per germline, CDR1 DFQATT and CDR2 SNEGSKA (reference sequence). V lost 1 base and J lost 3; bases outside the gene matches: 4. The entry originates in a study of breast tumors, draining lymph nodes, adjacent tissues. Study-level results: Tumor T cell lymph node origin was a supported hypothesis, not proven. Compared with lymph nodes, tumors were less diverse; compared with nontumor tissue, more. Tumor and nontumor repertoires were significantly more similar in luminal-like than in basal-like breast cancer.

The sample comprised tumor-adjacent breast tissue. The rearrangement joins TRBV20-1 to TRBJ2-7; TRBD1 agrees at 9 bases. This TCR derives from a female donor with breast cancer. Some clones in this sample may be carry-over from other donors' samples. The CDR3 region is CSARAKDRGYEQYF. CDR3 nucleotide sequence: TGCAGTGCTAGAGCGAAGGACAGGGGCTACGAGCAGTACTTC.